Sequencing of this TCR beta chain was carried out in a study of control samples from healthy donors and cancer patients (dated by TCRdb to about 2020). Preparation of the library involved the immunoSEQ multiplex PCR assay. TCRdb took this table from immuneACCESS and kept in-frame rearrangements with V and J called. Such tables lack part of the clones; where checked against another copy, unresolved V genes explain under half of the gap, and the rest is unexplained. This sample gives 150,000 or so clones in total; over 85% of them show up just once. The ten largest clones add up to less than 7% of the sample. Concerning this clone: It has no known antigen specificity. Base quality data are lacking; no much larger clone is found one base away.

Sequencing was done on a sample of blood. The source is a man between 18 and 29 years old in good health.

CDR3 reads: CASSQYRDPYQPQHF. In nucleotides, the sequence is TGTGCCAGCAGTCAATACAGGGACCCTTATCAGCCCCAGCATTTT. The sequence is built from TRBV27 and TRBJ1-5; tentative D gene TRBD1, with 6 bases matching. The CDR3 runs 15 amino acids, cysteine and phenylalanine included. This entry keeps only the CDR3 DNA: 45 bases, framed from base 1. CDR1 and CDR2, per the germline V gene (reference sequence), are MNHEY and SMNVEV. Trimming costs V 5 bases and J 5 bases, and their ends lie 16 bases apart.